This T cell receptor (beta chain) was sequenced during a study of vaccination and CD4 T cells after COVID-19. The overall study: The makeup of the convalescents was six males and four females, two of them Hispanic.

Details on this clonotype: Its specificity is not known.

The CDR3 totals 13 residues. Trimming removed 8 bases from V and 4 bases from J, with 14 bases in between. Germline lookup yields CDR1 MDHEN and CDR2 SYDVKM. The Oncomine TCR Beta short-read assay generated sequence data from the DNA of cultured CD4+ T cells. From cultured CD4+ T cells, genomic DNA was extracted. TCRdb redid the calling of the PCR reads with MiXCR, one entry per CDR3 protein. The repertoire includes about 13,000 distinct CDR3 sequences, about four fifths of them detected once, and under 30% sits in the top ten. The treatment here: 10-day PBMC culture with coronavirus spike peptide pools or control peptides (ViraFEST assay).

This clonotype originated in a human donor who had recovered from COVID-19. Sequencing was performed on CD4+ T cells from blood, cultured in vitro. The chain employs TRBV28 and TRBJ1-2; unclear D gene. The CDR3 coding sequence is TGTGCCAGCTACCCCAGGAACCCCTATGGCTACACCTTC. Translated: CASYPRNPYGYTF.